The sequence of this T cell receptor beta chain was determined in a study of CD8 T cells in ankylosing spondylitis. This clonotype has ten or more counts. Its target is unknown. Broader study findings: A motif in TCR beta, a set of about 8 highly homologous variants, appeared characteristic of ankylosing spondylitis blood. From matched ankylosing spondylitis synovial fluid, disease-linked clones were reportedly recovered at significantly enriched levels.

The germline CDR1 and CDR2 sequences are DFQATT and SNEGSKA (reference sequence). The J segment lost 2 bases and the V segment lost 6 bases, leaving 6 bases of the junction unmatched. The CDR3 consists of 14 residues. Libraries of TCR beta came from quantitative 5'-RACE with molecular barcodes. MiXCR, applied by TCRdb to the 5' RACE reads, yields one record per CDR3 protein. The sample has fewer than 450,000 distinct CDR3 sequences; 17% are singletons. Input material: blood, either unsorted or a sorted T cell fraction (not recorded which). The V and J genes are TRBV20-1 and TRBJ2-7, with 11 bases matching TRBD2. The origin of this receptor is a male donor with ankylosing spondylitis. The CDR3 reads CSADTSGSTYEQYF. CDR3 nucleotides: TGCAGTGCCGATACTAGCGGGAGTACCTACGAGCAGTACTTC.